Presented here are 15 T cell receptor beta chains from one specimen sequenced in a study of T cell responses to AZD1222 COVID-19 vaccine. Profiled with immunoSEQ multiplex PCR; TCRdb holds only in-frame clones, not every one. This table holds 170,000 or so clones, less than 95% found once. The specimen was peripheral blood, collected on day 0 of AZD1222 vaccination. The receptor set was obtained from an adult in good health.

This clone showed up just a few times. The CDR3 coding sequence is TGTGCCAGCAGCTCACTCCGTCTAACGGGCTACACCTTC. Protein product: CASSSLRLTGYTF. The chain is built from TRBV11-2 and TRBJ1-2; the D is unclear. Germline CDR1 SGHAT, CDR2 FQNNGV. CDR3 length equals 13 residues. The ends were cut back, 4 bases at V and 8 bases at J, with 14 bases in the middle.

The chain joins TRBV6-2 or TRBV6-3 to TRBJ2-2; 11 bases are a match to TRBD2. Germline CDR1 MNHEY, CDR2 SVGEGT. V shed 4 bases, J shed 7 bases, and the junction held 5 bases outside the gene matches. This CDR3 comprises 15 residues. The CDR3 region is CASSSGLAVFGELFF. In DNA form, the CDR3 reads TGTGCCAGCAGTTCGGGACTAGCGGTCTTCGGGGAGCTGTTTTTT.

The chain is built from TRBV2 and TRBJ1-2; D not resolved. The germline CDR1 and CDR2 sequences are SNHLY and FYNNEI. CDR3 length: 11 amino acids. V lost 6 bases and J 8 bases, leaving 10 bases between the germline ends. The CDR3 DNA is TGTGCCAGCAGGACTCCGGGCGGCTACACCTTC. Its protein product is CASRTPGGYTF. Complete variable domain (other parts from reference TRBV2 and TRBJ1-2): EPEVTQTPSHQVTQMGQEVILRCVPISNHLYFYWYRQILGQKVEFLVSFYNNEISEKSEIFDDQFSVERPDGSNFTLKIRSTKLEDSAMYFCASRTPGGYTFGSGTRLTVV.

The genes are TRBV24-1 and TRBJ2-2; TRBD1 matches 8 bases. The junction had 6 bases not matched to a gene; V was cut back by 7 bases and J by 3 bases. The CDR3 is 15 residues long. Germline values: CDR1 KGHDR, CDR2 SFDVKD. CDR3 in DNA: TGTGCCACCAGAAAGACAGGGGAGGACACCGGGGAGCTGTTTTTT. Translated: CATRKTGEDTGELFF.

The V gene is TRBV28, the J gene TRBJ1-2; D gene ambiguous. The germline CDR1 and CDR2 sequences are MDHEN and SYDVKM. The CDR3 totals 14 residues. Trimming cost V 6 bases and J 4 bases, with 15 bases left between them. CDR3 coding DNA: TGTGCCAGCAGCCCATCGGGGTCCCGCTATGGCTACACCTTC. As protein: CASSPSGSRYGYTF.

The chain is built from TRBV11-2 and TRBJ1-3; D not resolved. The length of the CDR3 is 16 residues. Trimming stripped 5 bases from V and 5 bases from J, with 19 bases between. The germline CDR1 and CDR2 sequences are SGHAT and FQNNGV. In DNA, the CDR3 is TGTGCCAGCAGCCGCGTGTTCGGGGTCCAAAGAAACACCATATATTTT. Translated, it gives CASSRVFGVQRNTIYF.

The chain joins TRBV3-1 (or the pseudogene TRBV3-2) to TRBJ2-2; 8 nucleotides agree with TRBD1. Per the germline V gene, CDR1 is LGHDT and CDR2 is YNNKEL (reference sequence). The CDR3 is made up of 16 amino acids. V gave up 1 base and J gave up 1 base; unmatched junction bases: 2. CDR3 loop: CASSQAGTGNTGELFF. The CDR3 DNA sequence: TGTGCCAGCAGCCAAGCCGGGACAGGGAACACCGGGGAGCTGTTTTTT.

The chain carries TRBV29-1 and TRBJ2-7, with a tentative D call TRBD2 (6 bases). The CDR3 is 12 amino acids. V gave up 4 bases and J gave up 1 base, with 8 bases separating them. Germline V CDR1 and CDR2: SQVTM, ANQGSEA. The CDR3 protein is CSVGGVSYEQYF. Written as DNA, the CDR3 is TGCAGCGTTGGGGGGGTTTCCTACGAGCAGTACTTC.

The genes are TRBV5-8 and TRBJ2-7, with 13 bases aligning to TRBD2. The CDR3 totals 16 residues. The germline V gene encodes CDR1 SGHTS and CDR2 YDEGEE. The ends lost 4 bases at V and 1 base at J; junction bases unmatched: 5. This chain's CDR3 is CASSPRLAGGSYEQYF. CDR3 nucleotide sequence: TGTGCCAGCAGCCCCAGACTAGCGGGGGGATCCTACGAGCAGTACTTC.

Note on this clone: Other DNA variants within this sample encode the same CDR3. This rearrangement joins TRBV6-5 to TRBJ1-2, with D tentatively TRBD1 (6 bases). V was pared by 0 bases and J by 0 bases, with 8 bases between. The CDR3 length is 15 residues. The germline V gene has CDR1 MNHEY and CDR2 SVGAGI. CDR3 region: CASSYSGAANYGYTF. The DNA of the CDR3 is TGTGCCAGCAGTTACTCGGGGGCAGCTAACTATGGCTACACCTTC.

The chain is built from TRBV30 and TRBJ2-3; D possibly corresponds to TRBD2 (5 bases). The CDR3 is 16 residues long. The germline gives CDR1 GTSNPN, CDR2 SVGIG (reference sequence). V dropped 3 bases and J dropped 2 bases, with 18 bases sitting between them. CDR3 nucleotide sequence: TGTGCCTGGAGCTCTCGGGGAGCGGCCTTCACAGATACGCAGTATTTT. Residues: CAWSSRGAAFTDTQYF.

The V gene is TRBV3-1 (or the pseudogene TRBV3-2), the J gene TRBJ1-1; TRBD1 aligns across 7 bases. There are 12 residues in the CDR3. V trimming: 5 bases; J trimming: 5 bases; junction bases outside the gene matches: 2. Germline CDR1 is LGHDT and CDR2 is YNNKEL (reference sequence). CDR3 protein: CASSGDRTEAFF. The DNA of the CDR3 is TGTGCCAGCAGCGGGGACAGAACTGAAGCTTTCTTT.

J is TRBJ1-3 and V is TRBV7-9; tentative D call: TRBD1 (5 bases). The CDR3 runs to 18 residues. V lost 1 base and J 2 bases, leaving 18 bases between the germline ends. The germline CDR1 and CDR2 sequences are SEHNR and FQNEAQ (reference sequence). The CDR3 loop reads CASSLGGALRATGNTIYF. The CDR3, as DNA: TGTGCCAGCAGCTTAGGGGGTGCCCTCAGGGCCACTGGAAACACCATATATTTT. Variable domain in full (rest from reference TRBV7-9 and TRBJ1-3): DTGVSQNPRHKITKRGQNVTFRCDPISEHNRLYWYRQTLGQGPEFLTYFQNEAQLEKSRLLSDRFSAERPKGSFSTLEIQRTEQGDSAMYLCASSLGGALRATGNTIYFGEGSWLTVV.

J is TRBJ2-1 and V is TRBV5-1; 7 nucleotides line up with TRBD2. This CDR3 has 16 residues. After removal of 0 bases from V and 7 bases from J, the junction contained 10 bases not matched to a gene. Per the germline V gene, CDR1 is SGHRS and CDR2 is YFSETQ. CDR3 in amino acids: CASSLGLGGLSNEQFF. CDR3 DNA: TGCGCCAGCAGCTTGGGTTTGGGGGGGTTATCAAATGAGCAGTTCTTC.

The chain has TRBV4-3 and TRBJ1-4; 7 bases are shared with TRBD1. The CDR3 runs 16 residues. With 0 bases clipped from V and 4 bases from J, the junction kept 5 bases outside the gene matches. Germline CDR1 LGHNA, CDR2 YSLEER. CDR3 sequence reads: CASSQDSTGFNEKLFF. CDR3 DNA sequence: TGCGCCAGCAGCCAAGACTCGACAGGGTTTAATGAAAAACTGTTTTTT.